This T cell receptor (beta chain) was identified during a study of cytomegalovirus exposure and HLA in healthy donors. The CDR3 consists of 16 residues. The germline V gene has CDR1 SGHVS and CDR2 FNYEAQ. V was shortened by 3 bases and J by 0 bases, with 9 bases between the two germline ends. It was with 60 Vbeta and 13 Jbeta primers that the PCR ran. TCRdb keeps only in-frame clones here, not all; method: immunoSEQ multiplex PCR. This sample yields roughly 220,000 clones, of which approximately 80% are seen a single time; 2.5% to 3% belongs to the top ten. The sample holds one count of this clone. This TCR came from a man younger than 45 in good health and CMV-seronegative. The rearrangement joins TRBV7-6 to TRBJ1-6; D is unresolved. Source material: PBMCs. CDR3 sequence reads: CASSLGASSYNSPLHF. In DNA form, the CDR3 reads TGTGCCAGCAGCTTGGGAGCGAGCTCCTATAATTCACCCCTCCACTTT.